Shown below are 12 T cell receptor beta chains from a single sample sequenced in a study of OX40 agonist ivuxolimab in advanced cancers. The method was immunoSEQ multiplex PCR; TCRdb's version includes in-frame clones alone and lacks a portion of them. The sample gives 67,000 or so clones, approximately 86% of which show up once; about 3.5% is in the top ten. Sequenced here: CD4+ or CD8+ T cells sorted from blood, sampled in a trial of the OX40 agonist ivuxolimab. Receptor source: an adult with an advanced solid tumor such as melanoma, head and neck, liver or kidney cancer.

J is TRBJ2-7 and V is TRBV13, with no clear D. Trimming took off 0 bases at V and 3 bases at J, with 6 bases between the two ends. From germline, CDR1 is PRHDT and CDR2 FYEKMQ (reference sequence). This CDR3 region has 13 residues. Written as DNA, the CDR3 is TGTGCCAGCAGCTTAGGGCAGATCTACGAGCAGTACTTC. Translation gives CASSLGQIYEQYF.

Details on this clone: At one end the junction does not follow the germline gene, possibly because of a read error. The rearrangement joins TRBV5-4 to TRBJ2-2, with D possibly TRBD2 on 6 matching bases. This CDR3 contains 15 residues. The germline CDR1 and CDR2 sequences are SGHNT and YYREEE (reference sequence). This chain's CDR3 is CASSPRDQQVGGLFF. CDR3 nucleotides: TGTGCCAGCAGCCCCCGGGACCAACAAGTGGGGGGGCTGTTTTTT.

The chain links TRBV11-2 to TRBJ2-7, with D perhaps TRBD2 (5 bases). V dropped 0 bases and J dropped 0 bases, with 21 bases sitting between them. This CDR3 contains 19 residues. Germline lookup yields CDR1 SGHAT and CDR2 FQNNGV. The CDR3 DNA reads as TGTGCCAGCAGCTTAGATTATCCCTTAGGAAGCGGTCCCTCCTACGAGCAGTACTTC. Amino acids: CASSLDYPLGSGPSYEQYF. Full variable domain (rest looked up from reference TRBV11-2 and TRBJ2-7): EAGVAQSPRYKIIEKRQSVAFWCNPISGHATLYWYQQILGQGPKLLIQFQNNGVVDDSQLPKDRFSAERLKGVDSTLKIQPAKLEDSAVYLCASSLDYPLGSGPSYEQYFGPGTRLTVT.

CDR3 protein: CASSRFSYEQYF. The DNA for the CDR3 is TGTGCCAGCAGTCGTTTCTCCTACGAGCAGTACTTC. V usage is TRBV6-5 and J usage is TRBJ2-7; no reliable D call. Trimming cost V 5 bases and J 0 bases, with 5 bases left between them. CDR1 and CDR2 from the germline V gene are MNHEY and SVGAGI. CDR3 size: 12 residues.

The chain is built from TRBV5-1 and TRBJ2-7; D possibly matches TRBD1 or TRBD2 (5 bases each). The ends were cut back, 4 bases at V and 2 bases at J, with 25 bases in the middle. The CDR3 runs 18 residues. Germline V gives CDR1 SGHRS, CDR2 YFSETQ. The CDR3 DNA sequence: TGCGCCAGCAGCAACCGGGCCCTCCGGGGACCCCTAACCTACGAGCAGTACTTC. Its translation: CASSNRALRGPLTYEQYF.

V is TRBV7-9 and J is TRBJ2-2; D perhaps matches TRBD1 (5 bases). CDR3 size: 15 residues. CDR1 and CDR2 from the germline V gene are SEHNR and FQNEAQ (reference sequence). Between the trimmed V and J ends, which lost 6 bases and 0 bases, there was a span of 11 bases. CDR3: CASRERQTNTGELFF. In DNA form, the CDR3 reads TGTGCCAGCAGAGAGAGACAGACGAACACCGGGGAGCTGTTTTTT.

The genes are TRBV7-6 and TRBJ2-1, with D unresolved. Germline V gives CDR1 SGHVS, CDR2 FNYEAQ. Trimming took 1 base from V and 7 from J, leaving 5 bases between them. CDR3 length equals 12 residues. CDR3 residues: CASSLGLNEQFF. As DNA, the CDR3 is TGTGCCAGCAGCTTAGGTTTAAATGAGCAGTTCTTC.

The rearrangement uses TRBV2 and TRBJ2-5; TRBD1 matches at 8 bases. This CDR3 region has 20 residues. V shed 6 bases, J shed 1 base, and the junction held 22 bases outside the gene matches. The germline V gene encodes CDR1 SNHLY and CDR2 FYNNEI. The CDR3 loop is CASREPTGVSKCRPQETQYF. DNA of the CDR3: TGTGCCAGCAGGGAACCGACAGGGGTAAGTAAGTGTAGGCCCCAAGAGACCCAGTACTTC.

This clone was seen once. Sequence at one end of the junction differs from germline and may be a read error. This sequence joins TRBV7-3 and TRBJ2-7, with TRBD2 matching 9 bases. Germline V gene sequence: CDR1 SGHTA, CDR2 FQGTGA. This CDR3 contains 15 residues. CDR3 sequence: CTSSLTGTSRDEQYF. CDR3 coding DNA: TGTACCAGCAGCTTAACGGGGACTAGCCGCGACGAGCAGTACTTC.

The chain uses TRBV5-4 and TRBJ2-3; the match to TRBD2 covers 10 bases. CDR1 is SGHNT, CDR2 YYREEE, per germline (reference sequence). There are 15 residues in the CDR3. J gave up 2 bases and V 4 bases, and 4 bases lay outside the gene matches. CDR3 sequence: CASSNLAGATDTQYF. The CDR3 DNA is TGTGCCAGCAGCAATCTAGCGGGGGCCACAGATACGCAGTATTTT.

The chain has TRBV19 and TRBJ2-1; 8 bases are shared with TRBD1. V lost 7 bases, J lost 4 bases, and 9 bases stayed unmatched. Per the germline V gene, CDR1 is LNHDA and CDR2 is SQIVND (reference sequence). This CDR3 comprises 15 residues. CDR3 sequence: CASTPAGQAYNEQFF. The CDR3 DNA is TGTGCCAGTACCCCGGCGGGACAGGCATACAATGAGCAGTTCTTC.

The chain recombines TRBV27 with TRBJ2-3, with 14 nucleotides matching TRBD2. CDR1 MNHEY and CDR2 SMNVEV come from the germline V gene (reference sequence). The CDR3 is 17 amino acids. Germline trimming cut 4 bases from V and 11 bases from J; bases unmatched to any gene: 14. CDR3 loop: CASSSRLAGGPGGRQYF. The CDR3 DNA reads as TGTGCCAGCAGTTCTAGACTAGCGGGAGGGCCAGGGGGGAGGCAGTATTTT.